Listed below are T cell receptor beta chains from one sample, sequenced in a study of glioma-infiltrating T cells. TCRdb redid the calling of the multiplex PCR reads with MiXCR, one entry per CDR3 protein. The sample consists of about 89,000 distinct CDR3 sequences, about 23% of them appearing once. Sequencing input: glioma tissue, nonneoplastic brain tissue, or PBMCs (not recorded which). All receptors come from a human donor with low-grade glioma or glioblastoma, undergoing nonglioma brain surgery, or in good health (not recorded which). CDR3s include the opening cysteine and the closing phenylalanine or tryptophan. The D gene is left open where the match is weak. Size values are once, few and many counts, or a class for expanded clones, and some rows have none.

TRBJ2-5 | few | NA | TRBV12-3/TRBV12-4 | CASSLEGGQAKGPRETQYF | TGTGCCAGCAGTCTGGAGGGCGGACAGGCCAAAGGGCCCCGAGAGACCCAGTACTTC
TRBJ2-1 | NA | NA | TRBV12-3/TRBV12-4 | CVSRPPGRNEQFF | TGTGTCAGCAGACCCCCAGGTCGGAATGAGCAGTTCTTC
TRBJ1-6 | many | NA | TRBV4-1 | CASSETPSRPLHF | TGCGCCAGCAGCGAGACCCCTAGTCGACCCCTCCACTTT
TRBJ1-2 | NA | TRBD1 | TRBV6-5 | CASSQPGQKYGYTF | TGTGCCAGCAGTCAACCGGGACAGAAATATGGCTACACCTTC
TRBJ2-7 | many | NA | TRBV20-1 | CSAKYSYEQYF | TGCAGTGCTAAGTACTCCTACGAGCAGTACTTC
TRBJ2-7 | many | NA | TRBV6-1 | CASRKQEGSSEQYF | TGTGCCAGCAGGAAACAGGAAGGATCCTCCGAGCAGTACTTC
TRBJ2-3 | NA | NA | TRBV3-1 | CASSQAGTSPDTQYF | TGTGCCAGCAGCCAAGCGGGAACGTCGCCAGATACGCAGTATTTT
TRBJ1-1 | NA | NA | TRBV28 | CASSLGVQRGTFF | TGTGCCAGCAGTTTAGGGGTCCAGAGAGGAACCTTCTTT
TRBJ2-5 | medium-sized | TRBD1 | TRBV20-1 | CSAVTGGPETQYF | TGCAGTGCCGTGACAGGGGGCCCCGAGACCCAGTACTTC
TRBJ1-1 | many | TRBD1 | TRBV19 | CASSSRTGEGTEAFF | TGTGCCAGTAGTTCGAGGACAGGGGAGGGCACTGAAGCTTTCTTT
TRBJ2-5 | NA | NA | TRBV11-3 | CASSLGVFPQETQYF | TGTGCCAGCAGCTTAGGAGTGTTCCCCCAAGAGACCCAGTACTTC
TRBJ1-4 | many | NA | TRBV6-1 | CASGHLEKLFF | TGTGCCAGCGGCCACCTCGAAAAACTGTTTTTT
TRBJ2-7 | many | TRBD1 | TRBV4-1 | CASSRDRGTYEQYF | TGCGCCAGCAGCCGGGACAGGGGGACCTACGAGCAGTACTTC
TRBJ2-4 | many | NA | TRBV6-1 | CASRLNHYAKNIQYF | TGTGCCAGTCGTCTCAACCACTACGCCAAAAACATTCAGTACTTC
TRBJ1-6 | NA | NA | TRBV5-1 | CASSLASSYNSPLHF | TGCGCCAGCAGCTTAGCCAGCTCCTATAATTCACCCCTCCACTTT
TRBJ2-1 | many | NA | TRBV7-7 | CASSLVPSNEQFF | TGTGCCAGCAGCTTAGTACCCAGCAATGAGCAGTTCTTC
TRBJ2-7 | many | NA | TRBV27 | CASSFTGYEQYF | TGTGCCAGCAGTTTTACGGGCTACGAGCAGTACTTC